This is a list of T cell receptor beta chains from one sample in a study of T cells in Graves' hyperthyroidism and ophthalmopathy. Each CDR3 protein is one row after TCRdb ran MiXCR on the multiplex PCR reads. The table lists about 270,000 distinct CDR3 sequences, approximately 14% of them singletons. The sequencing sample was made of blood. The receptors derive from a woman aged 50 to 60 with Graves' hyperthyroidism that later progressed to Graves' ophthalmopathy. CDR3s include the opening cysteine and the closing phenylalanine or tryptophan. The D gene is left open where the match is weak. Clone size is not always given. Where it is, it says once, few, many or a class for expanded clones.

J gene: TRBJ2-5; V gene: TRBV10-3; D gene: -; clone size: many; CDR3 DNA: TGTGCCATCAGTGAGTCGATAGGCGGGATGGGACAAGAGACCCAGTACTTC; CDR3 protein: CAISESIGGMGQETQYF
J gene: TRBJ2-3; V gene: TRBV6-1; D gene: -; clone size: many; CDR3 DNA: TGTGCCAGCAGCTCAAGGGGCCAGGCCTCCGAGGATACGCAGTATTTT; CDR3 protein: CASSSRGQASEDTQYF
J gene: TRBJ2-7; V gene: TRBV20-1; D gene: TRBD1; clone size: many; CDR3 DNA: TGCAGTGCTAGAGATCGTGGACAGGGCAGTTACGAGCAGTACTTC; CDR3 protein: CSARDRGQGSYEQYF
J gene: TRBJ2-1; V gene: TRBV3-1; D gene: -; clone size: -; CDR3 DNA: TGTGCCAGCAGCCAAGCGAGGGGGGGGGATGAGCAGTTCTTC; CDR3 protein: CASSQARGGDEQFF
J gene: TRBJ2-4; V gene: TRBV12-3/TRBV12-4; D gene: -; clone size: many; CDR3 DNA: TGTGCCAGCAGCCTCATAGGGGGAAACATTCAGTACTTC; CDR3 protein: CASSLIGGNIQYF
J gene: TRBJ1-1; V gene: TRBV2; D gene: TRBD1; clone size: many; CDR3 DNA: TGTGCCAGCAATCCCGAACAGGGGGGGAACACTGAAGCTTTCTTT; CDR3 protein: CASNPEQGGNTEAFF
J gene: TRBJ2-2; V gene: TRBV6-1; D gene: TRBD1; clone size: -; CDR3 DNA: TGTGCCAGCTCACGCCGACAGGGACGTTCCGGGGAGCTGTTTTTT; CDR3 protein: CASSRRQGRSGELFF
J gene: TRBJ2-1; V gene: TRBV30; D gene: TRBD1; clone size: many; CDR3 DNA: TGTGCCTGGACCGAGGGACAGGGGTCTGGTGTGCAGTTCTTC; CDR3 protein: CAWTEGQGSGVQFF
J gene: TRBJ2-5; V gene: TRBV28; D gene: TRBD1; clone size: many; CDR3 DNA: TGTGCCAGCAGTTTGGGACAGGGAGGCCCACCACCCAGGGAGACCCAGTACTTC; CDR3 protein: CASSLGQGGPPPRETQYF
J gene: TRBJ2-2; V gene: TRBV6-2/TRBV6-3; D gene: TRBD1; clone size: many; CDR3 DNA: TGTGCCAGCAGCCCTCTCAACAGGGGGTTCGGGGAGCTGTTTTTT; CDR3 protein: CASSPLNRGFGELFF
J gene: TRBJ2-1; V gene: TRBV11-2; D gene: -; clone size: many; CDR3 DNA: TGTGCCAGCAGCTTAGGTTATATCTACAATGAGCAGTTCTTC; CDR3 protein: CASSLGYIYNEQFF
J gene: TRBJ2-7; V gene: TRBV6-1; D gene: TRBD2; clone size: many; CDR3 DNA: TGTGCCAGCAGTACCCACCGGCTAGCGGGAGGGATCTCCTACGAGCAGTACTTC; CDR3 protein: CASSTHRLAGGISYEQYF
J gene: TRBJ2-1; V gene: TRBV5-1; D gene: TRBD2; clone size: many; CDR3 DNA: TGCGCCAGCAGCTTGCTGGGGGAGGGCCTGAGTGAGCAGTTCTTC; CDR3 protein: CASSLLGEGLSEQFF
J gene: TRBJ2-7; V gene: TRBV28; D gene: TRBD1; clone size: many; CDR3 DNA: TGTGCCAGCAGAGGGGGCAGGAGTGGCGAGCAGTACTTC; CDR3 protein: CASRGGRSGEQYF
J gene: TRBJ2-5; V gene: TRBV11-2; D gene: TRBD1; clone size: many; CDR3 DNA: TGTGCCAGCAGCCCCGCTGTCCGGGCAGGGGGTTTTCAGACCCAGTACTTC; CDR3 protein: CASSPAVRAGGFQTQYF
J gene: TRBJ2-4; V gene: TRBV6-5; D gene: TRBD1; clone size: -; CDR3 DNA: TGTGCCAGCAATTACGAGGACAGGGGGGGTAAAAACATTCAGTACTTC; CDR3 protein: CASNYEDRGGKNIQYF
J gene: TRBJ2-1; V gene: TRBV12-3/TRBV12-4; D gene: TRBD2; clone size: many; CDR3 DNA: TGTGCCAGCAGTTTGGGGACTAGAGATGAGCAGTTCTTC; CDR3 protein: CASSLGTRDEQFF
J gene: TRBJ2-3; V gene: TRBV20-1; D gene: -; clone size: many; CDR3 DNA: TGCAGTGCTGACGTGCAGGCGGGCAAGACAGATACGCAGTATTTT; CDR3 protein: CSADVQAGKTDTQYF
J gene: TRBJ2-1; V gene: TRBV9; D gene: TRBD2; clone size: -; CDR3 DNA: TGTGCCAGCAGCGTAGGGGGGGGAGCGGGAGCCTCCTACAATGAGCAGTTCTTC; CDR3 protein: CASSVGGGAGASYNEQFF
J gene: TRBJ2-1; V gene: TRBV11-2; D gene: TRBD1; clone size: few; CDR3 DNA: TGTGCCAGCAGCTTAGAAATCGGGACAGGGGTGAATGAGCAGTTCTTC; CDR3 protein: CASSLEIGTGVNEQFF
J gene: TRBJ1-2; V gene: TRBV20-1; D gene: -; clone size: many; CDR3 DNA: TGCAGTGTTTCAGGGAACGGCTACACCTTC; CDR3 protein: CSVSGNGYTF
J gene: TRBJ1-5; V gene: TRBV2; D gene: -; clone size: many; CDR3 DNA: TGTGCCAGCAGTGAAGCGCGACAATTTCAGCCCCAGCATTTT; CDR3 protein: CASSEARQFQPQHF
J gene: TRBJ2-7; V gene: TRBV6-1; D gene: -; clone size: few; CDR3 DNA: TGTGCCAGCAGTGACGGGGCCCCGGCCCTATACGAGCAGTACTTC; CDR3 protein: CASSDGAPALYEQYF
J gene: TRBJ1-4; V gene: TRBV2; D gene: TRBD1; clone size: once; CDR3 DNA: TGTGCCAGCACCCGGGCCGGGACAGGGAATGAAAAACTGTTTTTT; CDR3 protein: CASTRAGTGNEKLFF
J gene: TRBJ1-2; V gene: TRBV24-1; D gene: TRBD1; clone size: many; CDR3 DNA: TGTGCCACCAGTGATAACGACAGGGCTGATGAAGGAGGCTACACCTTC; CDR3 protein: CATSDNDRADEGGYTF
J gene: TRBJ1-2; V gene: TRBV24-1; D gene: TRBD1; clone size: many; CDR3 DNA: TGTGCCACCAGTGATGACAGGGATGATGGCTACACCTTC; CDR3 protein: CATSDDRDDGYTF
J gene: TRBJ2-5; V gene: TRBV11-2; D gene: -; clone size: many; CDR3 DNA: TGTGCCAGCACACAGACCCAAGAGACCCAGTACTTC; CDR3 protein: CASTQTQETQYF
J gene: TRBJ2-7; V gene: TRBV15; D gene: -; clone size: many; CDR3 DNA: TGTGCCACCAGCAGAGATCTTCGGGGCGAGCAGTACTTC; CDR3 protein: CATSRDLRGEQYF
J gene: TRBJ2-7; V gene: TRBV20-1; D gene: TRBD2; clone size: -; CDR3 DNA: TGCAGTTCCCGCGGCGGGGGAAGCGAGCAGTACTTC; CDR3 protein: CSSRGGGSEQYF
J gene: TRBJ1-1; V gene: TRBV5-6; D gene: TRBD1; clone size: -; CDR3 DNA: TGTGCCAGCAGCTTGGCTCGCTGGGACAGGGGTGGCGCTTTCTTT; CDR3 protein: CASSLARWDRGGAFF
J gene: TRBJ1-2; V gene: TRBV12-3/TRBV12-4; D gene: TRBD1; clone size: many; CDR3 DNA: TGTGCCAGCAGTTTACGAGGGGGCTCTGACTATGGCTACACCTTC; CDR3 protein: CASSLRGGSDYGYTF
J gene: TRBJ1-2; V gene: TRBV12-3/TRBV12-4; D gene: -; clone size: many; CDR3 DNA: TGTGCCAGCAGTTTGGGCAGGTCTATCTATGGCTACACCTTC; CDR3 protein: CASSLGRSIYGYTF
J gene: TRBJ2-5; V gene: TRBV7-2; D gene: -; clone size: -; CDR3 DNA: TGTGCCAGCAGCTTGGTATCAGGGAACCAAGAGACCCAGTACTTC; CDR3 protein: CASSLVSGNQETQYF
J gene: TRBJ1-5; V gene: TRBV20-1; D gene: -; clone size: -; CDR3 DNA: TGCAGTGCTAGCCCGCGGGGATGGTATAGCAATCAGCCCCAGCATTTT; CDR3 protein: CSASPRGWYSNQPQHF
J gene: TRBJ2-2; V gene: TRBV19; D gene: TRBD1; clone size: -; CDR3 DNA: TGTGCCAGTAGGACAGGGGACACCGGGGAGCTGTTTTTT; CDR3 protein: CASRTGDTGELFF
J gene: TRBJ2-1; V gene: TRBV5-6; D gene: TRBD1; clone size: many; CDR3 DNA: TGTGCGACTTGCAGGCAGGGGGCCTACAATGAGCAGTTCTTC; CDR3 protein: CATCRQGAYNEQFF
J gene: TRBJ2-3; V gene: TRBV3-1; D gene: TRBD2; clone size: many; CDR3 DNA: TGTGCCAGCAGCCAAGACCGACTAGCGGAGGCTAGCACAGATACGCAGTATTTT; CDR3 protein: CASSQDRLAEASTDTQYF
J gene: TRBJ2-5; V gene: TRBV12-3/TRBV12-4; D gene: -; clone size: -; CDR3 DNA: TGTGCCAGCAGTTTTCATCGGTTGGGCCAGGGAGGTGTCCAGTACTTC; CDR3 protein: CASSFHRLGQGGVQYF
J gene: TRBJ2-5; V gene: TRBV4-1; D gene: -; clone size: few; CDR3 DNA: TGCGCCAGCAGCCAGGCCCCTAGCGTACAAGAGACCCAGTACTTC; CDR3 protein: CASSQAPSVQETQYF
J gene: TRBJ2-7; V gene: TRBV5-5; D gene: -; clone size: many; CDR3 DNA: TGTGCCAGCAGCTTAGGCGGGGACTTCGGGGTTTACGAGCAGTACTTC; CDR3 protein: CASSLGGDFGVYEQYF
J gene: TRBJ2-5; V gene: TRBV5-1; D gene: TRBD1; clone size: many; CDR3 DNA: TGCGCCAGCAGCCCCGGACAGGGGGCCAACCAAGAGACCCAGTACTTC; CDR3 protein: CASSPGQGANQETQYF
J gene: TRBJ1-2; V gene: TRBV7-9; D gene: -; clone size: -; CDR3 DNA: TGTGCCAGCAGCTTAGTCTCAGGAACTGTCCTCACCTTC; CDR3 protein: CASSLVSGTVLTF
J gene: TRBJ1-1; V gene: TRBV12-3/TRBV12-4; D gene: -; clone size: -; CDR3 DNA: TGTGCCAGCAGTTTATCACCGACAGAGATGAACACTGAAGCTTTCTTT; CDR3 protein: CASSLSPTEMNTEAFF
J gene: TRBJ1-1; V gene: TRBV7-8; D gene: TRBD1; clone size: many; CDR3 DNA: TGTGCCAGCAGCTTTGCCGGGACAGGGAGGAACACTGAAGCTTTCTTT; CDR3 protein: CASSFAGTGRNTEAFF
J gene: TRBJ1-1; V gene: TRBV18; D gene: TRBD1; clone size: many; CDR3 DNA: TGTGCCAGCTCACCAGACAACAGGGGGCCTGAAGCTTTCTTT; CDR3 protein: CASSPDNRGPEAFF
J gene: TRBJ1-2; V gene: TRBV11-2; D gene: -; clone size: few; CDR3 DNA: TGTGCCAGCAGGTTTTTCCGGGACACCCTGAGGAGGGACTATGGCTACACCTTC; CDR3 protein: CASRFFRDTLRRDYGYTF
J gene: TRBJ2-5; V gene: TRBV4-1; D gene: -; clone size: -; CDR3 DNA: TGCGCCAGCAGCCAAGTCTTCCGGATCTCAGGGGAGACCCAGTACTTC; CDR3 protein: CASSQVFRISGETQYF
J gene: TRBJ2-2; V gene: TRBV27; D gene: -; clone size: -; CDR3 DNA: TGTGCCAGCAGTTTCCATTCGGGACTGTTGGCCAACACCGGGGAGCTGTTTTTT; CDR3 protein: CASSFHSGLLANTGELFF
J gene: TRBJ1-2; V gene: TRBV12-3/TRBV12-4; D gene: -; clone size: many; CDR3 DNA: TGTGCCAGCAGCCCGGCCGGGGGGGTGGGCTACACCTTC; CDR3 protein: CASSPAGGVGYTF
J gene: TRBJ2-7; V gene: TRBV20-1; D gene: -; clone size: many; CDR3 DNA: TGCAGTGCCCAGGCGGGGACACAGTCCAACGAGCAGTACTTC; CDR3 protein: CSAQAGTQSNEQYF
J gene: TRBJ1-4; V gene: TRBV9; D gene: -; clone size: few; CDR3 DNA: TGTGCCAGCAGCGTAGGCGGGGTTAGCGAAAAACTGTTTTTT; CDR3 protein: CASSVGGVSEKLFF
J gene: TRBJ2-7; V gene: TRBV13; D gene: -; clone size: -; CDR3 DNA: TGTGCCAGCAGCTTAGAGGGGAGAAATAATTACGAGCAGTACTTC; CDR3 protein: CASSLEGRNNYEQYF
J gene: TRBJ1-2; V gene: TRBV28; D gene: -; clone size: many; CDR3 DNA: TGTGCCAGCAGTACTATCGTCGGTGGTGGCCCCTATGGCTACACCTTC; CDR3 protein: CASSTIVGGGPYGYTF